This T cell receptor beta chain was retrieved from a study of vaccination and CD4 T cells after COVID-19. The study, taken as a whole, reports: Convalescent patients showed a median roughly 90% of reactive clones that were seen only post-vaccination.

The table lists this clonotype with a few counts. Its antigen is not known. V lost 1 base, J lost 4 bases, and 7 bases lay in between. The CDR3 consists of 13 residues. Germline lookup yields CDR1 SGHTA and CDR2 FQGNSA. The Oncomine TCR Beta short-read assay sequenced DNA from cultured CD4+ T cells. Using its own MiXCR run on the PCR reads, TCRdb lists one record per CDR3 protein. Among some 21,000 distinct CDR3 sequences listed, around 35% were seen once. Treatment specified: roughly 11-day PBMC culture with coronavirus spike peptide pools or control peptides (ViraFEST assay). TCR sequencing followed the expansion of antigen-specific T cells with peptide pools in ViraFEST.

The chain has TRBV7-2 and TRBJ1-2; D unresolved. Sequences were derived from CD4+ T cells from blood, cultured in vitro, sampled before SARS-CoV-2 vaccination. This receptor was taken from a human donor who had recovered from COVID-19. The CDR3 spells CASSLDLSYGYTF. CDR3 DNA sequence: TGTGCCAGCAGCTTAGATCTGAGCTATGGCTACACCTTC. Full variable domain (outside the CDR3, taken from reference TRBV7-2 and TRBJ1-2): GAGVSQSPSNKVTEKGKDVELRCDPISGHTALYWYRQSLGQGLEFLIYFQGNSAPDKSGLPSDRFSAERTGGSVSTLTIQRTQQEDSAVYLCASSLDLSYGYTFGSGTRLTVV.